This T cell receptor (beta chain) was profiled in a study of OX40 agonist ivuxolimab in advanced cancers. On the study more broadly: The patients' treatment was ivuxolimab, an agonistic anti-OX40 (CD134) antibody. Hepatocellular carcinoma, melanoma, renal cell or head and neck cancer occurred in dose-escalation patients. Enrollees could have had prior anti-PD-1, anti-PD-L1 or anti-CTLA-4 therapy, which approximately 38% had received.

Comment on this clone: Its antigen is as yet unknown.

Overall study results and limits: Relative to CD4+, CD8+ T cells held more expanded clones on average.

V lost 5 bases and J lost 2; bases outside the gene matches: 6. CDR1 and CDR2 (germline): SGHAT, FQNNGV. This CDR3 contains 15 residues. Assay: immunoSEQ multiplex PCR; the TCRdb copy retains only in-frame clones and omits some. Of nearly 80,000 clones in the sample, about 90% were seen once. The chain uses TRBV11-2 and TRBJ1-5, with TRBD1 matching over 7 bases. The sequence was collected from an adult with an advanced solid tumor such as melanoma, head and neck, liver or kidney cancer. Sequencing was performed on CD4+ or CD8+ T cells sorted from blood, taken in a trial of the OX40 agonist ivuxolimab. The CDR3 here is CASSRDRVGNQPQHF. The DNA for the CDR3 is TGTGCCAGCAGCCGAGACAGGGTGGGCAATCAGCCCCAGCATTTT.